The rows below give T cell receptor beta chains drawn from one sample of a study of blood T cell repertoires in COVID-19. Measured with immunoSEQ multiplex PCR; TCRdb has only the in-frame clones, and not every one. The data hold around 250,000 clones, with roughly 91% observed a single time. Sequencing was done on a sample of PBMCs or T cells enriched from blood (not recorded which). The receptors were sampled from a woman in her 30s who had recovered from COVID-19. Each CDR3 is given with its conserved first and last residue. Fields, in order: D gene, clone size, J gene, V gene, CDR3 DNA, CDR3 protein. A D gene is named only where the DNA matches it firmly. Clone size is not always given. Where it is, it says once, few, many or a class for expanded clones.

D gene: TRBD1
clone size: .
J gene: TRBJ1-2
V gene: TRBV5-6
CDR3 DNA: TGTGCCAGCAGCCAGGGACAGGGGTATGGCTACACCTTC
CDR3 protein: CASSQGQGYGYTF

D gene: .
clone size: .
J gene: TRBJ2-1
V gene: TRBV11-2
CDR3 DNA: TGTGCCAGCAGCTCAGCAATGACAGGTCGGCAAAATGAGCAGTTCTTC
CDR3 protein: CASSSAMTGRQNEQFF

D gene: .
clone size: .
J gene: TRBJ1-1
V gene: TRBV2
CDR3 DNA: TGTGCCAGCAGTGTATTCGTCGAGTTCCTAGCTTTCTTT
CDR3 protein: CASSVFVEFLAFF

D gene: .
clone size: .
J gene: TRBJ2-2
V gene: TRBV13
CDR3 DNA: TGTGCCAGCAGTCAGACTAGGTCCGGGGAGCTGTTTTTT
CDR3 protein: CASSQTRSGELFF

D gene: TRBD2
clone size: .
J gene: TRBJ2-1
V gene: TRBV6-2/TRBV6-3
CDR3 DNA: TGTGCCAGCAGTTACCCCCCGGGACTAGCGGGAGTGGACAATGAGCAGTTCTTC
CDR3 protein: CASSYPPGLAGVDNEQFF

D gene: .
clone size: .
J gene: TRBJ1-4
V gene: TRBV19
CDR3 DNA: TGTGCCAGTTCCCTAAATGAAAAACTGTTTTTT
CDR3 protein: CASSLNEKLFF

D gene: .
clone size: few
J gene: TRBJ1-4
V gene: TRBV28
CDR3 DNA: TGTGCCAGCAGCTTAAAGGGGGATGTGGAAAAACTGTTTTTT
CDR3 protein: CASSLKGDVEKLFF

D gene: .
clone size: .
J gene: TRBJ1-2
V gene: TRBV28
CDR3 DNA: TGTGCCAGCAAGATCACAGGGACCTATGGCTACACCTTC
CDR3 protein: CASKITGTYGYTF

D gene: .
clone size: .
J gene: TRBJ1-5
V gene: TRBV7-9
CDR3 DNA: TGTGCCAGCAGCTCCCTTTTGGCAGCGACTAATCAGCCCCAGCATTTT
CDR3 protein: CASSSLLAATNQPQHF

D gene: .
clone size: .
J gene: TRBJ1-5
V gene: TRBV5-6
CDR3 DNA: TGTGCCAGCAGCTGGGGGGGGAATGGCAATCAGCCCCAGCATTTT
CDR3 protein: CASSWGGNGNQPQHF

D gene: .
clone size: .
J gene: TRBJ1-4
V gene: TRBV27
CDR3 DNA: TGTGCCAGCAGTTTTGGACGGGGGGGAGAAAAACTGTTTTTT
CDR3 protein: CASSFGRGGEKLFF

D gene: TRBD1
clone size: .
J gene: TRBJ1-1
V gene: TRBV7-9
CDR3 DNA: TGTGCCAGCAGCTTAGCGCTAGGACAGGGGTCGCGCATGAACACTGAAGCTTTCTTT
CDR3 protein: CASSLALGQGSRMNTEAFF

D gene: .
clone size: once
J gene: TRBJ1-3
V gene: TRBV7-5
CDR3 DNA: TGTGCCAGATACTCTCGGGGTTGTGATTTT
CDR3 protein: CARYSRGCDF

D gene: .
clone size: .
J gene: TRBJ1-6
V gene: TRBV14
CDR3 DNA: TGTGCCAGCAGCCAAGAACACGCCAATTCACCCCTCCACTTT
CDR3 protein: CASSQEHANSPLHF

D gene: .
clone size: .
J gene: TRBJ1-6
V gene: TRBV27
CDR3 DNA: TGTGCCAGCAGCATAGCGGTCGACAGCTCCTATAATTCACCCCTCCACTTT
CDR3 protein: CASSIAVDSSYNSPLHF

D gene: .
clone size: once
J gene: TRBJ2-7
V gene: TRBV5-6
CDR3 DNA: TGTGCCAGCAGCTGGGGCCTGACTGGACGGAACGAGCAGTACTTC
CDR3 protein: CASSWGLTGRNEQYF

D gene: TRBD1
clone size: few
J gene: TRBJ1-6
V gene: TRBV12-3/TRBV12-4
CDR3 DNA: TGTGCCAGCAGTCGGGACAGGGGTTCACCCCTCCACTTT
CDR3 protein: CASSRDRGSPLHF

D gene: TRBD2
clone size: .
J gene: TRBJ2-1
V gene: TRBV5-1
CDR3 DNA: TGCGCCAGCAAGACTAGCGGGGCCTACAATGAGCAGTTCTTC
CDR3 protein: CASKTSGAYNEQFF

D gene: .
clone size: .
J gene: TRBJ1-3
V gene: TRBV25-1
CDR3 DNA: TGTGCCAGCAGTGCCTCGGGGTACTCTGGAAACACCATATATTTT
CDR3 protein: CASSASGYSGNTIYF

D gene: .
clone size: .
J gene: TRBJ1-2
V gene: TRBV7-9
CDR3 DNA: TGTGCCAGCATCCGGGGGGACGGCAACTATGGCTACACCTTC
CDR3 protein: CASIRGDGNYGYTF

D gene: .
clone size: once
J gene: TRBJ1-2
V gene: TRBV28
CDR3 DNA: TGTGCCAGCAGGGCAGGGGTGGGGTATGGCTACACCTTC
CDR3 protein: CASRAGVGYGYTF

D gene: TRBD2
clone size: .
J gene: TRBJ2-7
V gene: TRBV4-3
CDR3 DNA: TGCGCCAGCAGCCAAGATCTGACGGGCGCGGGAGCCTACGAGCAGTACTTC
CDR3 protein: CASSQDLTGAGAYEQYF

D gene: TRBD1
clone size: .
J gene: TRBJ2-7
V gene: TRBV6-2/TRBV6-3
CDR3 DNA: TGTGCCAGCAGCGCCGCAGGGACAGGCCGCTACGAGCAGTACTTC
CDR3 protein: CASSAAGTGRYEQYF

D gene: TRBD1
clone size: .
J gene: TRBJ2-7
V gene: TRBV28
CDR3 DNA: TGTGCCACCACGACCCCGGGACAGTCCTACGAGCAGTACTTC
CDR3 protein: CATTTPGQSYEQYF

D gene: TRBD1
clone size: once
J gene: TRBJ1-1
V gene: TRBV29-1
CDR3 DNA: TGCAGCATGACGACAGGGTACACTGAAGCTTTCTTT
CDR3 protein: CSMTTGYTEAFF

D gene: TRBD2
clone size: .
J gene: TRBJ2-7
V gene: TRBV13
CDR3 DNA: TGTGCCAGCAAAGGTAGGACTAGCGGGTCCTACGAGCAGTACTTC
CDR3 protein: CASKGRTSGSYEQYF